This T cell receptor beta chain emerged from a study of cytomegalovirus exposure and HLA in healthy donors. About the study: An early release of data contained approximately 80 million unique TCRs, which came from HLA-typed donors. Study-wide results and caveats: Equally common other TCR beta chains were less clonally expanded than HLA-associated ones, a later analysis found. The authors listed 150 to 200 TCR beta chains as cytomegalovirus-associated.

Of note for this clone: Its cognate antigen is unknown.

The J segment lost 4 bases and the V segment lost 5 bases, leaving 3 bases of the junction unmatched. The CDR3 runs to 16 residues. The V gene's germline CDR1 is SGHVS and CDR2 FQNEAQ. PCR employed 60 Vbeta and 13 Jbeta primers. Libraries were prepared by immunoSEQ multiplex PCR; TCRdb keeps only in-frame clonotypes and omits some of them. Here the sample spans roughly 290,000 clones, 80% to 90% being singletons. The chain couples TRBV7-8 to TRBJ2-2; 14 bases align to TRBD2. The source material was PBMCs. The receptor comes from a woman aged 18-35 years in good health and CMV-seronegative. The CDR3 reads CASSPGLAGVTGELFF. The CDR3 nucleotides are TGTGCCAGCAGCCCGGGACTAGCGGGAGTCACCGGGGAGCTGTTTTTT.